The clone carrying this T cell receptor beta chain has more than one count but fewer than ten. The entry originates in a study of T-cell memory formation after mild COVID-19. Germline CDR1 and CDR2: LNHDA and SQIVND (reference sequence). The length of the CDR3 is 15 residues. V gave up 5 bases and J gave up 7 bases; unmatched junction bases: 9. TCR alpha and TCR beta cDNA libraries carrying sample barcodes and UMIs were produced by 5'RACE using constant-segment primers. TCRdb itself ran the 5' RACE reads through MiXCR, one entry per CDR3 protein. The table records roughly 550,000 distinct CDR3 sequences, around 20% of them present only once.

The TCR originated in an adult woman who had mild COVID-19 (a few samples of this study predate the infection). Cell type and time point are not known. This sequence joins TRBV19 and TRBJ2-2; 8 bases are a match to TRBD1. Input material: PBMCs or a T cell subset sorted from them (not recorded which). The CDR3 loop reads CASSLDRVRIGELFF. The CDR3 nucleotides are TGTGCCAGTAGTCTGGACAGGGTTCGGATCGGGGAGCTGTTTTTT.